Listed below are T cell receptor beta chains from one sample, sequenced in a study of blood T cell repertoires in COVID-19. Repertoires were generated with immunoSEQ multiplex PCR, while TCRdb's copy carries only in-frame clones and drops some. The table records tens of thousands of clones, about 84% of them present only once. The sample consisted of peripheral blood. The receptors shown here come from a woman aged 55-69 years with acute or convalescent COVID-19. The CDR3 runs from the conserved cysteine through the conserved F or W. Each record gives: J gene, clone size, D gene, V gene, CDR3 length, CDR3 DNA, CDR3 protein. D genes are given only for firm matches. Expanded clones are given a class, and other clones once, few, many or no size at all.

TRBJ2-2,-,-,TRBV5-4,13,TGTGCCAGCAGCTTGTCAGACACCGGGGAGCTGTTTTTT,CASSLSDTGELFF
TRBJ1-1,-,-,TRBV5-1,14,TGCGCCAGCAGCTTGGCCGTTATGAACACTGAAGCTTTCTTT,CASSLAVMNTEAFF
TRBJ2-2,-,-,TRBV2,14,TGTGCCAGCAGTCTCAGGGGGAACACCGGGGAGCTGTTTTTT,CASSLRGNTGELFF
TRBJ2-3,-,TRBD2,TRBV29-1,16,TGCAGCGTCAACGAAAAGCGGGGATCTAGCACAGATACGCAGTATTTT,CSVNEKRGSSTDTQYF
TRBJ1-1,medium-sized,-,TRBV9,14,TGTGCCAGCAGCGTAGGAGATTGGAACACTGAAGCTTTCTTT,CASSVGDWNTEAFF
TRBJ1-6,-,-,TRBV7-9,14,TGTGCCAGCAGCTTATCTGCGTATAATTCACCCCTCCACTTT,CASSLSAYNSPLHF
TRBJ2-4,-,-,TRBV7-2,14,TGTGCCAGCAGCCCGTCTAGGGGATTTAACATTCAGTACTTC,CASSPSRGFNIQYF
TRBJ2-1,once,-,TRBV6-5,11,TGTGCCAGCAGCTTTTACAATGAGCAGTTCTTC,CASSFYNEQFF
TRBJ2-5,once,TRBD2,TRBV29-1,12,TGCAGCGTGTCGACCAGGCGGGGGGGCCAGTACTTC,CSVSTRRGGQYF
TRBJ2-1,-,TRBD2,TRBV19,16,TGTGCCAGTAGTCCCTTAGCGGGAGTAAGTGTCTATGAGCAGTTCTTC,CASSPLAGVSVYEQFF
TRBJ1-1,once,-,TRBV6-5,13,TGTGCCAGCAGTTACATGCGGAACACTGAAGCTTTCTTT,CASSYMRNTEAFF
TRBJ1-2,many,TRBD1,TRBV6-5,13,TGTGCCAGCAGTTCGACAGGGGGAAGTGGCTACACCTTC,CASSSTGGSGYTF
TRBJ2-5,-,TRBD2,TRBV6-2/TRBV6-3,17,TGTGCCAGCAGCCACGGGTATACTAGCGGGAGGTTGGAGACCCAGTACTTC,CASSHGYTSGRLETQYF
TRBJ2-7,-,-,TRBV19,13,TGTGCCAGTAGTATGACAGGTTTGGGGGAGCAGTACTTC,CASSMTGLGEQYF
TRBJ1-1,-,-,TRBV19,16,TGTGCCAGTAGCTCAATCCGCAGGGCTACGAACACTGAAGCTTTCTTT,CASSSIRRATNTEAFF
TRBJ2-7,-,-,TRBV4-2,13,TGTGCCAGTAGACCACCAGGAAGCTACGAGCAGTACTTC,CASRPPGSYEQYF
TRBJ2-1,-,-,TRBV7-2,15,TGTGCCAGCAGCTTAGGAACGGGTCCTTACAATGAGCAGTTCTTC,CASSLGTGPYNEQFF
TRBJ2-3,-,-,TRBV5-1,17,TGCGCCAGCACCCGGGTGGGCAGGGGTCTTACCACAGATACGCAGTATTTT,CASTRVGRGLTTDTQYF
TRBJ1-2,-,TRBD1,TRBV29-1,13,TGCAGCGCCCGAGACAGGGAACCGTATGGCTACACCTTC,CSARDREPYGYTF
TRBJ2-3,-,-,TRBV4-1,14,TGCGCCAGCAGCCTCTCGCAGGGGCCAGATACGCAGTATTTT,CASSLSQGPDTQYF
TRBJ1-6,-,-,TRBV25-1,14,TGTGCCAGCAGCTTGGGGAAAGGGGATTCACCCCTCCACTTT,CASSLGKGDSPLHF
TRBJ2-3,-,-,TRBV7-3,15,TGTGCCAGCAGCTTAAGGGGCAGGGTCCCAGATACGCAGTATTTT,CASSLRGRVPDTQYF
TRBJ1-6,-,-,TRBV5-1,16,TGCGCCAGCAGCTTGGGGGCTTCAGGGTATAATTCACCCCTCCACTTT,CASSLGASGYNSPLHF
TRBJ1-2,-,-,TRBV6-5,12,TGTGCCAGCCGACAGCTTAACTATGGCTACACCTTC,CASRQLNYGYTF
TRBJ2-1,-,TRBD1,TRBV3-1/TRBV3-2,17,TGTGCCAGCAGCCAAGAGGGATTAGGGACAGGGGCGAATGAGCAGTTCTTC,CASSQEGLGTGANEQFF
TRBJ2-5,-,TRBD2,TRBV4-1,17,TGCGCCAGCAGCCAGGCCCTACTAGCGGGGGGGCTTGAGACCCAGTACTTC,CASSQALLAGGLETQYF
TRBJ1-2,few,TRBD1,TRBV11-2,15,TGTGCCAGCAGGAAACCGGGACAGGGAATATATGGCTACACCTTC,CASRKPGQGIYGYTF
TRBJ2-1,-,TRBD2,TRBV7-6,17,TGTGCCAGCAGCCCCTCCGGGACTAATTTTCTCGTCGGTGAGCAGTTCTTC,CASSPSGTNFLVGEQFF
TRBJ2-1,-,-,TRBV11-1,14,TGTGCCAGCAGCTTTAATACGGGGGACAATGAGCAGTTCTTC,CASSFNTGDNEQFF
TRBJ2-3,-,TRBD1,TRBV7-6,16,TGTGCCAGCAGCTCCCGACAGGGAGCTAGCACAGATACGCAGTATTTT,CASSSRQGASTDTQYF
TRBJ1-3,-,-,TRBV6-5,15,TGTGCCAGCGGTAAACAGGCCTTCTCTGGAAACACCATATATTTT,CASGKQAFSGNTIYF
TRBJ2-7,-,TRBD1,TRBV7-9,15,TGTGCCAGCAGCTTACCCGTTGGGACAGCCTACGAGCAGTACTTC,CASSLPVGTAYEQYF
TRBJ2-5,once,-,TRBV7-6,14,TGTGCCAGCAGTTTCGAGACAGGTCAAGAGACCCAGTACTTC,CASSFETGQETQYF
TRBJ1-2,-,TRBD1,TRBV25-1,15,TGTGCCAGCAGTTTACGGACAGGGACCTTCTATGGCTACACCTTC,CASSLRTGTFYGYTF
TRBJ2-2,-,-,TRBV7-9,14,TGTGCCAGCAGCTTAGACGGAGGGGCGGGGGAGCTGTTTTTT,CASSLDGGAGELFF
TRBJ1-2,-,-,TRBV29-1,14,TGCAGCGTTGGGGGACACGGGGACCCCTATGGCTACACCTTC,CSVGGHGDPYGYTF
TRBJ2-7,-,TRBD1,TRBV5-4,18,TGTGCCAGCAGCTTGGAAAGGACAGGGGGCGAACATGCCTACGAGCAGTACTTC,CASSLERTGGEHAYEQYF
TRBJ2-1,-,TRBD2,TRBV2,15,TGTGCCAGCAGACAAAGGACTAGCCGGTCAAGGGAGCAGTTCTTC,CASRQRTSRSREQFF